Following are 12 T cell receptor beta chains from one sample sequenced in a study of blood T cell repertoires in COVID-19. Repertoires were generated with immunoSEQ multiplex PCR, while TCRdb's copy carries only in-frame clones and drops some. The sample has under 500,000 clones; nearly 90% are singletons. The specimen was PBMCs or T cells enriched from blood (not recorded which). These receptors were obtained from a woman under 30 with acute COVID-19.

This sequence joins TRBV28 and TRBJ1-2; no clear D. CDR3 length equals 13 residues. Germline assignment: CDR1 MDHEN and CDR2 SYDVKM. The V end was cut by 5 bases, the J end by 3 bases, with 10 bases between. The CDR3 is CASSHQRDYGYTF. CDR3 in DNA: TGTGCCAGCAGTCATCAGCGGGACTATGGCTACACCTTC.

The J gene is TRBJ1-4, the V gene TRBV21-1; TRBD1, the table's D call, lacks a check against the DNA. TRBV21-1 is designated a pseudogene. The CDR3 runs to 15 residues. The CDR3 is CASSTRTGENEKLFF. The CDR3 coding sequence is TGTGCCAGCAGCACGCGGACAGGAGAGAATGAAAAACTGTTTTTT.

In DNA, the CDR3 is TGTGCCAGCAGCCAAGAACCCGGGTGGGTTAGCACAGATACGCAGTATTTT. Translated: CASSQEPGWVSTDTQYF. The genes are TRBV14 and TRBJ2-3; D is ambiguous. V dropped 0 bases and J dropped 0 bases, with 13 bases sitting between them. The CDR3 has 17 amino acids. Germline V gene sequence: CDR1 SGHDN, CDR2 FVKESK.

The chain employs TRBV27 and TRBJ2-1; D is possibly TRBD2 (5 bases). Per the germline V gene, CDR1 is MNHEY and CDR2 is SMNVEV (reference sequence). The CDR3 sequence is 13 residues long. V gave up 6 bases and J gave up 8 bases, with 14 bases separating them. The CDR3 loop is CASSLTRVDEQFF. In DNA, the CDR3 is TGTGCCAGCAGCCTAACGAGGGTGGATGAGCAGTTCTTC.

This clone was seen a single time. The V gene is TRBV7-9, the J gene TRBJ1-2, with D possibly being TRBD1 (5 bases). Trimming pared 4 bases from V and 8 bases from J, leaving 17 bases between. The CDR3 runs 14 residues. The germline gives CDR1 SEHNR, CDR2 FQNEAQ (reference sequence). The CDR3 region has the DNA TGTGCCAGCAGCTCCCTAAGGGGATTTGAGGGCTACACCTTC. Amino acid sequence: CASSSLRGFEGYTF.

This chain connects TRBV19 to TRBJ2-3; 7 nucleotides align to TRBD1. In germline, CDR1 is LNHDA, CDR2 SQIVND (reference sequence). J gave up 2 bases and V 3 bases, and 8 bases lay outside the gene matches. This CDR3 is built from 16 residues. Written as DNA, the CDR3 is TGTGCCAGTAGTATTTACGGACAGGTTAACACAGATACGCAGTATTTT. It codes for CASSIYGQVNTDTQYF.

V and J are TRBV30 and TRBJ1-2; D unclear. Trimming stripped 1 base from V and 7 bases from J, with 10 bases between. The CDR3 has 12 residues. From germline, CDR1 is GTSNPN and CDR2 SVGIG (reference sequence). The CDR3 region is CAWSAVAGGYTF. The CDR3 bases are TGTGCCTGGAGTGCGGTCGCCGGTGGCTACACCTTC.

This clone came up once. The chain recombines TRBV24-1 with TRBJ2-7, with D perhaps matching TRBD1 (7 bases). V lost 5 bases and J 5 bases, leaving 12 bases between the germline ends. Germline CDR1 reads KGHDR; CDR2 reads SFDVKD. The CDR3 runs to 13 residues. The CDR3 loop reads CATSVQGGDEQYF. The DNA for the CDR3 is TGTGCCACCAGTGTCCAGGGGGGCGACGAGCAGTACTTC.

Remarks on this clone: At the DNA level, this CDR3 is encoded by other sequences in the same sample as well. The V gene is TRBV7-3, the J gene TRBJ1-1; unclear D gene. V gave up 2 bases and J gave up 1 base, with 5 bases separating them. CDR1 is SGHTA, CDR2 FQGTGA, per germline. This CDR3 contains 13 residues. CDR3 nucleotide sequence: TGTGCCAGCAGCTTAGGCAGGAACACTGAAGCTTTCTTT. It codes for CASSLGRNTEAFF.

Here the CDR3 reads CASRGQGIKGNTIYF. Here the CDR3 DNA reads TGTGCCAGCAGAGGACAGGGAATTAAAGGAAACACCATATATTTT. The V gene is TRBV2, the J gene TRBJ1-3; 8 bases are a match to TRBD1. CDR3 size: 15 residues. V dropped 6 bases and J dropped 4; count of bases not matched to a gene: 8. Germline V lookup: CDR1 SNHLY, CDR2 FYNNEI.

The gene calls are TRBV2 and TRBJ2-7; 8 nucleotides agree with TRBD2. This CDR3 has 15 amino acids. Germline V gene data show CDR1 as SNHLY and CDR2 as FYNNEI. V lost 4 bases and J lost 0; bases outside the gene matches: 5. The CDR3 here is CASSVRSGSSYEQYF. CDR3 bases: TGTGCCAGCAGTGTGAGAAGCGGGAGCTCCTACGAGCAGTACTTC.

The V and J genes are TRBV10-3 and TRBJ1-2; D call uncertain. Trimming removed 5 bases at V and 3 bases at J, with 19 bases between. The germline V gene has CDR1 ENHRY and CDR2 SYGVKD. The CDR3 runs to 16 residues. The CDR3 region is CAISLSEEFRHYGYTF. The CDR3 bases are TGTGCCATCAGTCTATCTGAGGAGTTCCGGCACTATGGCTACACCTTC.